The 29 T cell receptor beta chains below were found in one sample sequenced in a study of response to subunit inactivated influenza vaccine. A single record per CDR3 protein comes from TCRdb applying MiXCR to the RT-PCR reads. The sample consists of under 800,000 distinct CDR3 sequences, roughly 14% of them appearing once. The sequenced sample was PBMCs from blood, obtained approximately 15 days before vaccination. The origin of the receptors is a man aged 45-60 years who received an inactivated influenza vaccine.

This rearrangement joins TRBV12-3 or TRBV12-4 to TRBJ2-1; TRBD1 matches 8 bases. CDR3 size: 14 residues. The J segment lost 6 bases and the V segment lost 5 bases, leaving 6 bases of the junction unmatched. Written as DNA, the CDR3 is TGTGCCAGCAGTCTCCTCACAGGGGGCAATGAGCAGTTCTTC. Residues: CASSLLTGGNEQFF.

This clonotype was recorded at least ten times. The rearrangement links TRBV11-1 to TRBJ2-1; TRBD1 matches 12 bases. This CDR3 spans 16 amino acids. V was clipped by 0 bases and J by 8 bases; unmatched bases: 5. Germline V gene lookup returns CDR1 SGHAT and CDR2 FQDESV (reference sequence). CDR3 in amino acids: CASSLAGQGARDEQFF. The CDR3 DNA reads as TGTGCCAGCAGCTTAGCGGGACAGGGGGCGAGGGATGAGCAGTTCTTC.

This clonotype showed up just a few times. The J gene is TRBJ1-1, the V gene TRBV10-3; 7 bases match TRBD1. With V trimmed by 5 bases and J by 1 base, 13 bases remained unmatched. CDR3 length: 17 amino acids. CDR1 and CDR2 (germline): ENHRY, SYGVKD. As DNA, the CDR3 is TGTGCCATCAGTCCCTTCCCGCCGGGACAGAGGAACACTGAAGCTTTCTTT. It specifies CAISPFPPGQRNTEAFF.

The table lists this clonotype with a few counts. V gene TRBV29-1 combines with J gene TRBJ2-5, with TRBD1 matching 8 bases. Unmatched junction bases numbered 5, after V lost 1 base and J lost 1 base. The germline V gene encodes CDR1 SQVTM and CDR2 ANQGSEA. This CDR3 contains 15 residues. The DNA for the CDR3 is TGCAGCGTTGAAGTAAGGGACAGGTTCCAAGAGACCCAGTACTTC. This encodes CSVEVRDRFQETQYF.

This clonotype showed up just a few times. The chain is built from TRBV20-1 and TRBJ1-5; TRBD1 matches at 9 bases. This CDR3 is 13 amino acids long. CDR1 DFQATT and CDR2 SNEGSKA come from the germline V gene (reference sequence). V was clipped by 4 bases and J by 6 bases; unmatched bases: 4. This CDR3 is CSAKTGGVQPQHF. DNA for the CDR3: TGCAGTGCTAAGACAGGGGGGGTTCAGCCCCAGCATTTT.

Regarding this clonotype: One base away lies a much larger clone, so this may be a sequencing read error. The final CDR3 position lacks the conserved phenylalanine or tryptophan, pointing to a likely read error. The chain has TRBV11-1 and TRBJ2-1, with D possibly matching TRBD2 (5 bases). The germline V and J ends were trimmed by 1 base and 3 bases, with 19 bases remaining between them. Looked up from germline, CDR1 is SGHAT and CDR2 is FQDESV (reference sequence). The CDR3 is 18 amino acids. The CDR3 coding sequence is TGTGCCAGCAGCTTAGGGGGATCGAGGGTAGGAGGCTACAATGAGCAGTTCTCC. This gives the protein CASSLGGSRVGGYNEQFS.

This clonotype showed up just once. Here the CDR3 reads CASSPSNSYEQYF. CDR3 DNA sequence: TGTGCCAGCAGTCCCTCCAATTCCTACGAGCAGTACTTC. This chain uses TRBV6-1 with TRBJ2-7; D is uncertain. V lost 5 bases and J 1 base, leaving 9 bases between the germline ends. CDR1 and CDR2 from the germline V gene are MNHNS and SASEGT. The length of the CDR3 is 13 residues.

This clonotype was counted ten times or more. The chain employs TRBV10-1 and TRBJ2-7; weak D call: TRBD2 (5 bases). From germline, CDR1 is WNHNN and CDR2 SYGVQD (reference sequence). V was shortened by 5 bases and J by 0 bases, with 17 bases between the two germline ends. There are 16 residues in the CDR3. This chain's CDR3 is CASSPTGVSSSYEQYF. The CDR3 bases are TGCGCCAGCAGTCCTACCGGGGTCTCGAGCTCCTACGAGCAGTACTTC.

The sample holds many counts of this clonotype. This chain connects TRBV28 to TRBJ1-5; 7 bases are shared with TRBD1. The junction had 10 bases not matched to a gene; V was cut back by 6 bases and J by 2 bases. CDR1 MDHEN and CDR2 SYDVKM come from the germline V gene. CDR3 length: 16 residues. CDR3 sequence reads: CASSSDRRVGNQPQHF. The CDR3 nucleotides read TGTGCCAGCAGCTCGGACAGGAGGGTAGGCAATCAGCCCCAGCATTTT.

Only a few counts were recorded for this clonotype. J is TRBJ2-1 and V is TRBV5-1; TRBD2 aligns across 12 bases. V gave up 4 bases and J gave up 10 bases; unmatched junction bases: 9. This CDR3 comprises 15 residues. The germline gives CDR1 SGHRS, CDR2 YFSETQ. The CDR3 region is CASSHSSGRAREQFF. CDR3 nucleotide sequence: TGCGCCAGCAGCCATTCTAGCGGGAGGGCCCGGGAGCAGTTCTTC.

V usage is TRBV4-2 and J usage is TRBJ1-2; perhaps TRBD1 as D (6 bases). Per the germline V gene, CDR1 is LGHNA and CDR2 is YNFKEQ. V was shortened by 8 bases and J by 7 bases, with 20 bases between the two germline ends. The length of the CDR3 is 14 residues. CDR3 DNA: TGTGCCAGCTCTCAGAAGCAGGGGTCGAGTGGCTACACCTTC. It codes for CASSQKQGSSGYTF.

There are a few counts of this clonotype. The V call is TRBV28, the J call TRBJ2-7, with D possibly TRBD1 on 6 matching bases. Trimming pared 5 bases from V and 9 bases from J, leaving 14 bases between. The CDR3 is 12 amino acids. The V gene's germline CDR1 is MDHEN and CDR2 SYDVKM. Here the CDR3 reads CASSKDKGGQYF. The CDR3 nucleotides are TGTGCCAGCAGTAAGGACAAAGGGGGGCAGTACTTC.

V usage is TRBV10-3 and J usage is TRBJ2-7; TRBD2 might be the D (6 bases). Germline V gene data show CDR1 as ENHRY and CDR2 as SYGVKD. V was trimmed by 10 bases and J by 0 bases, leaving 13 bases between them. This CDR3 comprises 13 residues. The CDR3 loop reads CATVDGSSYEQYF. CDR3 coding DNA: TGTGCCACCGTCGACGGGAGCTCCTACGAGCAGTACTTC.

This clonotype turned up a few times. In DNA form, the CDR3 reads TGTGCCAGCAGCCTACAGGGGATGGACGGGGAGCTGTTTTTT. Its protein is CASSLQGMDGELFF. This chain connects TRBV5-4 to TRBJ2-2, with 7 bases lining up with TRBD1. The CDR3 has 14 amino acids. Germline CDR1 and CDR2: SGHNT and YYREEE (reference sequence). With 4 bases clipped from V and 7 bases from J, the junction kept 7 bases outside the gene matches. Using reference TRBV5-4 and TRBJ2-2 for the parts outside the CDR3, the full variable domain is ETGVTQSPTHLIKTRGQQVTLRCSSQSGHNTVSWYQQALGQGPQFIFQYYREEENGRGNFPPRFSGLQFPNYSSELNVNALELDDSALYLCASSLQGMDGELFFGEGSRLTVL.

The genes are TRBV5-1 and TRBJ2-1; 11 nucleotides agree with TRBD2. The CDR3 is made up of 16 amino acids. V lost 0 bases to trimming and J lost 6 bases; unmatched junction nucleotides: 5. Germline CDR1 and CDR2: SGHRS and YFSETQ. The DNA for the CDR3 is TGCGCCAGCAGCTTGGCCGAAACTAGCGGGAGCAATGAGCAGTTCTTC. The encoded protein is CASSLAETSGSNEQFF. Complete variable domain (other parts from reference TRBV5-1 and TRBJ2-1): KAGVTQTPRYLIKTRGQQVTLSCSPISGHRSVSWYQQTPGQGLQFLFEYFSETQRNKGNFPGRFSGRQFSNSRSEMNVSTLELGDSALYLCASSLAETSGSNEQFFGPGTRLTVL.

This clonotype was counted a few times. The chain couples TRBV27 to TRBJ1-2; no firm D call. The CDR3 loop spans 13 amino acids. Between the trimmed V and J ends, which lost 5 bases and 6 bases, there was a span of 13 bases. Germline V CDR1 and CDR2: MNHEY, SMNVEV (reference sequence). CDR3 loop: CASSPRRGDGYTF. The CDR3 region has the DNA TGTGCCAGCAGTCCACGCCGCGGAGATGGCTACACCTTC.

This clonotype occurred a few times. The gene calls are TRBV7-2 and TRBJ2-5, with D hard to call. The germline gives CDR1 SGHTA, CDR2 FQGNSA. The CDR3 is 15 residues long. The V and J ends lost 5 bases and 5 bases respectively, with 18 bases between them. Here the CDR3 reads CASSLRTDYVETQYF. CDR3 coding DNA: TGTGCCAGCAGCCTGAGGACGGATTATGTGGAGACCCAGTACTTC.

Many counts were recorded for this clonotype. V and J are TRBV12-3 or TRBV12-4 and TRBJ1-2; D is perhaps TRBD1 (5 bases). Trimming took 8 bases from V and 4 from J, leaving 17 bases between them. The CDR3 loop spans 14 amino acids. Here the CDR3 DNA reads TGTGCCAGCGCACCCGTGTCCGGGACCTATGGCTACACCTTC. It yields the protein CASAPVSGTYGYTF.

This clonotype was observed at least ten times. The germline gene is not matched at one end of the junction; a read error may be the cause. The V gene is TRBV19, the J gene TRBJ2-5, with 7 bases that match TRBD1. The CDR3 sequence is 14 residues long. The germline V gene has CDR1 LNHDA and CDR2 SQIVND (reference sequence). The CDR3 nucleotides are TGCGCCAGCAGTCGTGGACAGGTTCAAGAGACCCAGTACTTC. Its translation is CASSRGQVQETQYF.

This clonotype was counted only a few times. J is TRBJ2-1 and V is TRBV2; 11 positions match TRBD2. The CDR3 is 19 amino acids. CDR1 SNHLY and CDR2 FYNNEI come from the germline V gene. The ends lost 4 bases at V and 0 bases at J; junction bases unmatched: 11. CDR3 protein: CASSGGGLAGGNSYNEQFF. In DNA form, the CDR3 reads TGTGCCAGCAGTGGAGGGGGGCTAGCGGGAGGAAACTCCTACAATGAGCAGTTCTTC.

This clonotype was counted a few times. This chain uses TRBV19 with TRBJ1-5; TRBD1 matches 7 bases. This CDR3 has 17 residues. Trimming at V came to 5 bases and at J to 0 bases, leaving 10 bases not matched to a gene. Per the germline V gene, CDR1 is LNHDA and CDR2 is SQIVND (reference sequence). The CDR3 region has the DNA TGTGCCAGTAGTGACGGGACAGCTGCTTATAGCAATCAGCCCCAGCATTTT. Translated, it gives CASSDGTAAYSNQPQHF.

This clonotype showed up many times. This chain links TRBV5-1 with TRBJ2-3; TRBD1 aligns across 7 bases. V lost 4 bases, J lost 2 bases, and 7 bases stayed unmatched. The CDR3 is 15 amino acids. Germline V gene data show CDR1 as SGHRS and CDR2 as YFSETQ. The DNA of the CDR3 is TGCGCCAGCAGCCCCGAAGGGACAGACACAGATACGCAGTATTTT. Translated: CASSPEGTDTDTQYF.

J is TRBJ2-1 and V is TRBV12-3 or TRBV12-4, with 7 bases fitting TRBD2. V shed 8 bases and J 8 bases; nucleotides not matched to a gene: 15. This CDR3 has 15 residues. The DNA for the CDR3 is TGTGCCAGCGTAGATTACGGGGGAGGGCCCCATGAGCAGTTCTTC. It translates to CASVDYGGGPHEQFF.

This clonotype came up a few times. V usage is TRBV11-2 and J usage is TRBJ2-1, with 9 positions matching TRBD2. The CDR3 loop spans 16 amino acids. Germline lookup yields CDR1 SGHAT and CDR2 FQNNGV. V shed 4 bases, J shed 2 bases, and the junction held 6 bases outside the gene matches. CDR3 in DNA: TGTGCCAGCAGCTCGCTAGCGGGGAGGGCCTACAATGAGCAGTTCTTC. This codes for CASSSLAGRAYNEQFF.

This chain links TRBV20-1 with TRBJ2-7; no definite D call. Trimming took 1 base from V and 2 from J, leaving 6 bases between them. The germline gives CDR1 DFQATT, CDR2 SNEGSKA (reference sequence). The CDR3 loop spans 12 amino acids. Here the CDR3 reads CSARGSTYEQYF. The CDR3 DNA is TGCAGTGCTAGAGGGTCGACCTACGAGCAGTACTTC.

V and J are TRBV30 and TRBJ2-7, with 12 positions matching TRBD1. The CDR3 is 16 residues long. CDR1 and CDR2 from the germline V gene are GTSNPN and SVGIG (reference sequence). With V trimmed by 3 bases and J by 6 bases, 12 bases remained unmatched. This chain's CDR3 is CAWSLRAGTGGFEQYF. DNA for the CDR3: TGTGCCTGGAGCCTTAGAGCCGGGACAGGGGGCTTCGAGCAGTACTTC.

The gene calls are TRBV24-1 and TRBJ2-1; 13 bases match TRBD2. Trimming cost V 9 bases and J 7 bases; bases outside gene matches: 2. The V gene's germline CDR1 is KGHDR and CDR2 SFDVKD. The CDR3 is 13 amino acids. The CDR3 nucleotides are TGTGCCACCGGGACTAGCGGGGTGAATGAGCAGTTCTTC. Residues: CATGTSGVNEQFF.

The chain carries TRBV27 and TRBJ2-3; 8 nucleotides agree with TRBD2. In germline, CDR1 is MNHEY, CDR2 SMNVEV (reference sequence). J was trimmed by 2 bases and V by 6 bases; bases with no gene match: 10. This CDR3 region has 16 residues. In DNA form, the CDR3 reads TGTGCCAGCAGCAGATTAGCGGGGAAGCTCACAGATACGCAGTATTTT. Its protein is CASSRLAGKLTDTQYF.

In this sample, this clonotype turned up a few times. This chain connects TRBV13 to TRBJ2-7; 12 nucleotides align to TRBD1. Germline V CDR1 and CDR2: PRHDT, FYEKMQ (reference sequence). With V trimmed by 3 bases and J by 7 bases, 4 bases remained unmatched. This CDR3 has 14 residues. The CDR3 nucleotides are TGTGCCAGCAGCTTTCGGGACAGGGGGCGTGAGCAGTACTTC. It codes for CASSFRDRGREQYF.